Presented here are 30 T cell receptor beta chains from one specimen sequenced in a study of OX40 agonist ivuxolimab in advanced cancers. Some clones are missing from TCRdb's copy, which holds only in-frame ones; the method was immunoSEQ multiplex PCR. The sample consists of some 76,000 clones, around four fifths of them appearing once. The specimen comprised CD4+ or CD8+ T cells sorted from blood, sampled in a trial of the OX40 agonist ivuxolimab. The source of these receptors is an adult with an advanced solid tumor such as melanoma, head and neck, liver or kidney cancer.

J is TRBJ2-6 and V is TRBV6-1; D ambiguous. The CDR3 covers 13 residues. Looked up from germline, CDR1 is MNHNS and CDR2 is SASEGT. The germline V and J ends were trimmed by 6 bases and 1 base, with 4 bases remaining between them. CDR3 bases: TGTGCCAGCAGCACGTCTGGGGCCAACGTCCTGACTTTC. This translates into CASSTSGANVLTF.

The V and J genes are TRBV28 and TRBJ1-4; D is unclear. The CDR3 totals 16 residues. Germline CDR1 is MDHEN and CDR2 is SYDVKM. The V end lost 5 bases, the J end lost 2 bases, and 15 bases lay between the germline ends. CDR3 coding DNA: TGTGCCAGCAGTCCGCCGGGAGGGCATACTAATGAAAAACTGTTTTTT. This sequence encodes CASSPPGGHTNEKLFF.

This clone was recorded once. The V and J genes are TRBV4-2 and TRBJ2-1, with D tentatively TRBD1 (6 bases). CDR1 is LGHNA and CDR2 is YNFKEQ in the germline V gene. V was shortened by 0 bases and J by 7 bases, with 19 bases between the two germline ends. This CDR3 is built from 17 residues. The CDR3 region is CASSQDRSPGVGNEQFF. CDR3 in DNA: TGTGCCAGCAGCCAAGATAGATCCCCAGGGGTTGGTAATGAGCAGTTCTTC.

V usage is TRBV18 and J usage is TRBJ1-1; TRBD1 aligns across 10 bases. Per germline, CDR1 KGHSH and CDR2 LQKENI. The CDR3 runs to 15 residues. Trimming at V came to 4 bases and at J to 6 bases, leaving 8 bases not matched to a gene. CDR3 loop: CASSLRTGGGPEAFF. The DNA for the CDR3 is TGTGCCAGCTCACTTCGGACAGGGGGGGGTCCTGAAGCTTTCTTT. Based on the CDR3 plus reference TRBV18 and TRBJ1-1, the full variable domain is NAGVMQNPRHLVRRRGQEARLRCSPMKGHSHVYWYRQLPEEGLKFMVYLQKENIIDESGMPKERFSAEFPKEGPSILRIQQVVRGDSAAYFCASSLRTGGGPEAFFGQGTRLTVV.

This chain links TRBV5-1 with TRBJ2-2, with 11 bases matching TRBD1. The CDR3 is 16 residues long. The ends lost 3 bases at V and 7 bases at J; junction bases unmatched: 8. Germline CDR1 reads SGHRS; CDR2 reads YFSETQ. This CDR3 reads CASSSRTGGYNGELFF. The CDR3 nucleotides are TGCGCCAGCAGCTCAAGGACAGGGGGCTATAACGGGGAGCTGTTTTTT.

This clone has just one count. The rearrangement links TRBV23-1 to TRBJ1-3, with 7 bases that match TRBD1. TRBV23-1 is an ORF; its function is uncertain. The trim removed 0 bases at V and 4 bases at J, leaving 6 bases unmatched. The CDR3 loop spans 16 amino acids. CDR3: CASSQSWRTGGNTIYF. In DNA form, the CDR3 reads TGCGCCAGCAGTCAATCATGGAGGACAGGAGGAAACACCATATATTTT.

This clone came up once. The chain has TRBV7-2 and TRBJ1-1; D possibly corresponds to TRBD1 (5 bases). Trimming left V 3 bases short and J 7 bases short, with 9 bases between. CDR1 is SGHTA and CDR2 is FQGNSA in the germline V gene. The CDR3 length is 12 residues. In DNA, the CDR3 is TGTGCCAGCAGCTTGCGGGGCTTTGAAGCTTTCTTT. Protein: CASSLRGFEAFF.

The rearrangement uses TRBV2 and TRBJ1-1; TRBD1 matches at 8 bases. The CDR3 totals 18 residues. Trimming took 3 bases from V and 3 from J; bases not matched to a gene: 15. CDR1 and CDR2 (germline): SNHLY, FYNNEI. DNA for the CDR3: TGTGCCAGCAGTGATAATGGACAGGGCTGGCTTCAGGACACTGAAGCTTTCTTT. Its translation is CASSDNGQGWLQDTEAFF.

The DNA for the CDR3 is TGTGCCAGCAGCTTAGAACAGGGGTTCGCCGAGCAGTACTTC. Its translation: CASSLEQGFAEQYF. The genes are TRBV7-2 and TRBJ2-7; 7 nucleotides match TRBD1. Germline CDR1 SGHTA, CDR2 FQGNSA. Unmatched junction bases numbered 6, after V lost 1 base and J lost 6 bases. CDR3 length: 14 residues. Together with reference TRBV7-2 and TRBJ2-7, the CDR3 gives the full variable domain: GAGVSQSPSNKVTEKGKDVELRCDPISGHTALYWYRQSLGQGLEFLIYFQGNSAPDKSGLPSDRFSAERTGGSVSTLTIQRTQQEDSAVYLCASSLEQGFAEQYFGPGTRLTVT.

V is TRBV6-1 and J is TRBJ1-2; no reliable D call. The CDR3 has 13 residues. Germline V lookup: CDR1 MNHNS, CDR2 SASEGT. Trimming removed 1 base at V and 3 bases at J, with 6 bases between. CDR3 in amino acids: CASSEGHYYGYTF. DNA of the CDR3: TGTGCCAGCAGTGAAGGGCACTACTATGGCTACACCTTC.

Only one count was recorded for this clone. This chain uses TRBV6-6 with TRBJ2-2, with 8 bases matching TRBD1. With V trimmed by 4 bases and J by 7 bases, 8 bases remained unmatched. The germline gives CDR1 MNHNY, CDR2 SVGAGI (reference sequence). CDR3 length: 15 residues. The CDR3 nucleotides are TGTGCCAGCAGTTGGAGTCAGGGGGCAGGCGGGGAGCTGTTTTTT. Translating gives CASSWSQGAGGELFF.

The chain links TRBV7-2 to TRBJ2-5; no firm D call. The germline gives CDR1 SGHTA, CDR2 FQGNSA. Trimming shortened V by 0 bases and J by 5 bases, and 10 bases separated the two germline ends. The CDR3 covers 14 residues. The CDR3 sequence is CASSLASRGETQYF. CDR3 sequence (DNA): TGTGCCAGCAGCTTAGCTTCCCGTGGGGAGACCCAGTACTTC.

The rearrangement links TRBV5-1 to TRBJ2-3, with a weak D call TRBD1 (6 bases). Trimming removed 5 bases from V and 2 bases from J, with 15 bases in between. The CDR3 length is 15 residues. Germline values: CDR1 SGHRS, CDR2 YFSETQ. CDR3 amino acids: CASSFDRSSTDTQYF. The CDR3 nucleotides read TGCGCCAGCAGTTTTGACAGGTCTTCCACAGATACGCAGTATTTT.

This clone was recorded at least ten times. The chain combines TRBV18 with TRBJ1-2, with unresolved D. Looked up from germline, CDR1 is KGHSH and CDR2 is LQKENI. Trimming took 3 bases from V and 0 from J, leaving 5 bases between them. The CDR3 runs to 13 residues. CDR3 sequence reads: CASSPEANYGYTF. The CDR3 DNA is TGTGCCAGCTCACCCGAGGCTAACTATGGCTACACCTTC.

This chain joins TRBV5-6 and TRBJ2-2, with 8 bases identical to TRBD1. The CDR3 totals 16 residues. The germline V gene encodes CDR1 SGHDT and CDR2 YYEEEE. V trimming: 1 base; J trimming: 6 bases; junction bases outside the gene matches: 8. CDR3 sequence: CASSLKGQVRPGELFF. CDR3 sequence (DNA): TGTGCCAGCAGCTTGAAGGGACAGGTCCGGCCCGGGGAGCTGTTTTTT.

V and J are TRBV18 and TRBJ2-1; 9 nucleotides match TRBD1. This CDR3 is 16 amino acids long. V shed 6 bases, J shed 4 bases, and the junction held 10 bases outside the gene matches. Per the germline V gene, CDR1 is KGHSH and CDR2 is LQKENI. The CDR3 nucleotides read TGTGCCAGCTCTCGGTCCTCGGGACAGGGTTACAATGAGCAGTTCTTC. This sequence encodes CASSRSSGQGYNEQFF.

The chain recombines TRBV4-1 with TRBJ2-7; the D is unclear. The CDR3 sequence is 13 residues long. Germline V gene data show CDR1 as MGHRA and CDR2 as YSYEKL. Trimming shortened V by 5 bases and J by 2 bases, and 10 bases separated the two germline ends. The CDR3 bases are TGCGCCAGCAGCAGAGAGATTACCTACGAGCAGTACTTC. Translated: CASSREITYEQYF.

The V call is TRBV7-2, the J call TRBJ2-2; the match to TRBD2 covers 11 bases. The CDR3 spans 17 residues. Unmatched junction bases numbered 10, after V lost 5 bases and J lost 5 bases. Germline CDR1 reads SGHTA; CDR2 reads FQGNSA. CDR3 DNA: TGTGCCAGCAGCACCCTAGCGGGGGGAGCCCCAACCGGGGAGCTGTTTTTT. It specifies CASSTLAGGAPTGELFF.

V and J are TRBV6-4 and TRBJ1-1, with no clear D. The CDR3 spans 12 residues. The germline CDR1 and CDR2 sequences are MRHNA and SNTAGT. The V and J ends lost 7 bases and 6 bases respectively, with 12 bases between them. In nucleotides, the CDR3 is TGTGCCAGCAAGGGCTCGGCGGCTGAAGCTTTCTTT. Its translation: CASKGSAAEAFF.

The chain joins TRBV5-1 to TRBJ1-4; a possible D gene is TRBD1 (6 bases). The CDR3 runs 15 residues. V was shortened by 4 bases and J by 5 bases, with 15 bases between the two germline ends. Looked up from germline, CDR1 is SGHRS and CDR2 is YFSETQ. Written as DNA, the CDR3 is TGCGCCAGCAGCAAGACAGGTTCGGGGAATGAAAAACTGTTTTTT. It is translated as CASSKTGSGNEKLFF.

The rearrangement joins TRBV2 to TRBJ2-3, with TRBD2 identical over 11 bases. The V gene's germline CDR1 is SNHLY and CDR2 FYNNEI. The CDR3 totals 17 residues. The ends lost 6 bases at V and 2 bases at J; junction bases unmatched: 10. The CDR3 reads CASRAAGLAESTDTQYF. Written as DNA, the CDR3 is TGTGCCAGCAGGGCCGCGGGACTAGCGGAATCCACAGATACGCAGTATTTT.

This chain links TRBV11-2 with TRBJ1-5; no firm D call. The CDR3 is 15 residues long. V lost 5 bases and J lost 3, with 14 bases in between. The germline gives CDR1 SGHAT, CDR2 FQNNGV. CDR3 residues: CASSLNGQTNQPQHF. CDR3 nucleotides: TGTGCCAGCAGCCTTAACGGGCAGACCAATCAGCCCCAGCATTTT.

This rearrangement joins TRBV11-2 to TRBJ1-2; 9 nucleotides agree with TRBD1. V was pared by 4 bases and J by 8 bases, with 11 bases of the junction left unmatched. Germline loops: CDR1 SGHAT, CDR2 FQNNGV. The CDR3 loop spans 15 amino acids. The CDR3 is CASSSRADRGGGYTF. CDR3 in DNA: TGTGCCAGCAGCTCTAGGGCCGACAGGGGGGGAGGCTACACCTTC.

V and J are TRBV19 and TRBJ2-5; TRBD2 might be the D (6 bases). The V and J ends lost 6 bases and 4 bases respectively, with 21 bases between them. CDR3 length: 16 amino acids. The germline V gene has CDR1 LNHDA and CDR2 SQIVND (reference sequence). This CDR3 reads CASSFPGGRLGETQYF. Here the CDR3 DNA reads TGTGCCAGTAGCTTCCCCGGAGGGCGGCTAGGAGAGACCCAGTACTTC. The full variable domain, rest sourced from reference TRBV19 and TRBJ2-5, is DGGITQSPKYLFRKEGQNVTLSCEQNLNHDAMYWYRQDPGQGLRLIYYSQIVNDFQKGDIAEGYSVSREKKESFPLTVTSAQKNPTAFYLCASSFPGGRLGETQYFGPGTRLLVL.

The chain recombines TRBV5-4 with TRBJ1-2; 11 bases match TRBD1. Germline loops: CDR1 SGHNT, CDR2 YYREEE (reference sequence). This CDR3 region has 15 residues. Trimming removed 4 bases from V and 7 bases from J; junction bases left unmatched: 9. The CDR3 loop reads CASSAIGQGAGGYTF. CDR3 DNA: TGTGCCAGCAGCGCAATTGGACAGGGGGCAGGTGGCTACACCTTC.

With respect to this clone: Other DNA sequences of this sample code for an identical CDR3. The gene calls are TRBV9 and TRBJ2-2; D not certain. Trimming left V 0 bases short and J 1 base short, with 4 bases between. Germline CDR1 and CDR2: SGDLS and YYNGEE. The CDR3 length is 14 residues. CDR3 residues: CASSVGLNTGELFF. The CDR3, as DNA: TGTGCCAGCAGCGTAGGGCTGAACACCGGGGAGCTGTTTTTT.

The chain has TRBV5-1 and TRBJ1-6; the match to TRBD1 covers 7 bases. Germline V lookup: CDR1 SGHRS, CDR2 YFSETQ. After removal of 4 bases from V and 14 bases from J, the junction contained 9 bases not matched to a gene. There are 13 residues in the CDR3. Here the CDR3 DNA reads TGCGCCAGCAGCATCCTCGCAGGGGGGTCCCTCCACTTT. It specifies CASSILAGGSLHF. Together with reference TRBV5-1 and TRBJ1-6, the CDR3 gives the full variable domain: KAGVTQTPRYLIKTRGQQVTLSCSPISGHRSVSWYQQTPGQGLQFLFEYFSETQRNKGNFPGRFSGRQFSNSRSEMNVSTLELGDSALYLCASSILAGGSLHFGNGTRLTVT.

The CDR3 sequence is CASSESTGGDTQYF. CDR3 coding DNA: TGCGCCAGCAGTGAGTCGACGGGAGGAGATACGCAGTATTTT. The chain joins TRBV10-1 to TRBJ2-3; 7 bases fit TRBD2. The CDR3 consists of 14 residues. Germline-derived CDR1 and CDR2 are WNHNN and SYGVQD (reference sequence). Unmatched junction bases numbered 2, after V lost 0 bases and J lost 5 bases.

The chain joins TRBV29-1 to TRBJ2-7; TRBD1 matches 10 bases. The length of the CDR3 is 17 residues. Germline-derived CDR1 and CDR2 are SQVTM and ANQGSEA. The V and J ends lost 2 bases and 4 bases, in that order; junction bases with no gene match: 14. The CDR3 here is CSVELAGTGDYTYEQYF. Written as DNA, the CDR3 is TGCAGCGTTGAACTAGCCGGGACAGGGGATTATACGTACGAGCAGTACTTC.

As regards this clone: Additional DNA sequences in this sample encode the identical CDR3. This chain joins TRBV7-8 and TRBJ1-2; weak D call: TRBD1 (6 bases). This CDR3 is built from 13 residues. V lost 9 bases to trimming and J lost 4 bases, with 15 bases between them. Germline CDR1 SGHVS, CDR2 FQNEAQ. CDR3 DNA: TGTGCCAGTAGCCGGACAGTCTCCTATGGCTACACCTTC. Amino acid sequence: CASSRTVSYGYTF.